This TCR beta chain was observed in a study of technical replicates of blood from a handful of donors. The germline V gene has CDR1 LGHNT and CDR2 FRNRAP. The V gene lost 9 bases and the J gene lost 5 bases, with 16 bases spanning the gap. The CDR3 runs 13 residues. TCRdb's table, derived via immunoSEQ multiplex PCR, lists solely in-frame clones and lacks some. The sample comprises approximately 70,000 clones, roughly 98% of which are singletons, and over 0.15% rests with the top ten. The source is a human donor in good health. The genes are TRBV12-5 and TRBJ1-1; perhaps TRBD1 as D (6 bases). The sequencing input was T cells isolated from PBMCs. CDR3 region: CASAWGRGTEAFF. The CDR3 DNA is TGTGCTAGCGCCTGGGGGCGGGGGACTGAAGCTTTCTTT.